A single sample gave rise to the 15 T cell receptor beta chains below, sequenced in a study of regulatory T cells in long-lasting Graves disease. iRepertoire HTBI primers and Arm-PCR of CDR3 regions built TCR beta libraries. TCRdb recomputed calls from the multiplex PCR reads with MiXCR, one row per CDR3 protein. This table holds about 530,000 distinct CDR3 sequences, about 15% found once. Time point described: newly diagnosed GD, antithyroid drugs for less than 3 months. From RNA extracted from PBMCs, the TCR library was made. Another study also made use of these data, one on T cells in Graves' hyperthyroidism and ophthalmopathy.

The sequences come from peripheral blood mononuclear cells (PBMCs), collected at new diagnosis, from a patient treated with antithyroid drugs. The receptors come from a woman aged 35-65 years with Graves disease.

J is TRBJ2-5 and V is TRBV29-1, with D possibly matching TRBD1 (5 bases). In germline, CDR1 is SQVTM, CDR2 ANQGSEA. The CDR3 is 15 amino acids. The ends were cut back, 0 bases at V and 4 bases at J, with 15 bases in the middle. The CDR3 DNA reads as TGCAGCGTTGAAGATCGACAGTCGGCCTTAGAGACCCAGTACTTC. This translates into CSVEDRQSALETQYF.

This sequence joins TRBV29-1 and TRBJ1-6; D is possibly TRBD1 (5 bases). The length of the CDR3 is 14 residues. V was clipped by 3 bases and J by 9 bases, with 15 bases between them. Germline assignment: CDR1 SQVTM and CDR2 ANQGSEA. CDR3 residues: CSVESQGSGSPLHF. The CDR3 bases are TGCAGCGTTGAGAGTCAGGGTTCTGGTTCACCCCTCCACTTT.

The CDR3 nucleotides read TGCAGTGCTCGACTCAGGGGTCCGAACACCGGGGAGCTGTTTTTT. It translates to CSARLRGPNTGELFF. The chain links TRBV20-1 to TRBJ2-2; D possibly corresponds to TRBD1 (6 bases). The CDR3 spans 15 residues. In germline, CDR1 is DFQATT, CDR2 SNEGSKA (reference sequence). Trimming removed 5 bases at V and 0 bases at J, with 13 bases between.

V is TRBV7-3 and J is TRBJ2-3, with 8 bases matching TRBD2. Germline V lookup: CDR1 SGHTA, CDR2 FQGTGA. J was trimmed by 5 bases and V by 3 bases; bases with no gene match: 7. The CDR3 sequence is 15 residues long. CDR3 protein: CASSLTGGAIDTQYF. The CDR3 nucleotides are TGTGCCAGCAGCTTGACCGGGGGGGCCATAGATACGCAGTATTTT.

CDR3 protein: CASSPGTGERYGEAFF. As DNA, the CDR3 is TGTGCCAGCAGTCCCGGGACAGGGGAGAGGTATGGCGAAGCTTTCTTT. V usage is TRBV2 and J usage is TRBJ2-3; 10 positions agree with TRBD1. The DNA end favors TRBJ1-1, so the J call may be wrong. Germline CDR1 and CDR2: SNHLY and FYNNEI. The CDR3 is 16 amino acids.

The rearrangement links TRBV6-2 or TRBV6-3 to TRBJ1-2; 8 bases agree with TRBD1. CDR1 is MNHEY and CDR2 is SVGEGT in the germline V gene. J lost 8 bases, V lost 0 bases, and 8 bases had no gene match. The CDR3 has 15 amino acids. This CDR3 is CASSYSGQGLRGYTF. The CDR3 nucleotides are TGTGCCAGCAGTTACTCTGGACAGGGTTTACGAGGCTACACCTTC.

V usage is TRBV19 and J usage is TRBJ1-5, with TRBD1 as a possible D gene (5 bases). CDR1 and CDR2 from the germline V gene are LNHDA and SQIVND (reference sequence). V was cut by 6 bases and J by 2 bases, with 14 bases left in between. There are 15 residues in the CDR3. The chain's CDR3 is CASRRGGTGNQPQHF. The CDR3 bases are TGTGCCAGTAGAAGGGGTGGGACCGGCAATCAGCCCCAGCATTTT.

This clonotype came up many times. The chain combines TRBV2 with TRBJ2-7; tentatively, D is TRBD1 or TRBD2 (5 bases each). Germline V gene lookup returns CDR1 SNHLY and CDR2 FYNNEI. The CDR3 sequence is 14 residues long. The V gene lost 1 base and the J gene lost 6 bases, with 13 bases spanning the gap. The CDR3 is CASSEEILGGEQYF. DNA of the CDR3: TGTGCCAGCAGTGAAGAGATACTTGGGGGCGAGCAGTACTTC.

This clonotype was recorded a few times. The CDR3 protein is CSVWTGRYGYTF. CDR3 DNA sequence: TGCAGCGTCTGGACAGGGCGGTATGGCTACACCTTC. V is TRBV29-1 and J is TRBJ1-2, with 8 positions matching TRBD1. The germline V gene has CDR1 SQVTM and CDR2 ANQGSEA. V gave up 6 bases and J gave up 5 bases; unmatched junction bases: 5. CDR3 length: 12 amino acids. The whole variable domain, remainder taken from reference TRBV29-1 and TRBJ1-2, is SAVISQKPSRDICQRGTSLTIQCQVDSQVTMMFWYRQQPGQSLTLIATANQGSEATYESGFVIDKFPISRPNLTFSTLTVSNMSPEDSSIYLCSVWTGRYGYTFGSGTRLTVV.

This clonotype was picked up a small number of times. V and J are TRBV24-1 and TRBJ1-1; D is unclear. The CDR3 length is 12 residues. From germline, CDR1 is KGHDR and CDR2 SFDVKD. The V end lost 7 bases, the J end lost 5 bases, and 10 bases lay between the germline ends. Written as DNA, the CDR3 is TGTGCCACCAGGGATGGGGAAACTGAAGCTTTCTTT. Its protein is CATRDGETEAFF.

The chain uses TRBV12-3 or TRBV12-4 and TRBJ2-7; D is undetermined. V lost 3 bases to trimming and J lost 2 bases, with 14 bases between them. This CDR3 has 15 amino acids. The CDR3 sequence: CASSFLGRKPYEQYF. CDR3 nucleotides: TGTGCCAGCAGTTTTTTAGGCAGAAAACCCTACGAGCAGTACTTC.

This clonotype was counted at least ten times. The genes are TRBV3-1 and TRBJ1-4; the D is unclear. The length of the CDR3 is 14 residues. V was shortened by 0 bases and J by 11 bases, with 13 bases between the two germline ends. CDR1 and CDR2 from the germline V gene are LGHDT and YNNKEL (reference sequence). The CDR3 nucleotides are TGTGCCAGCAGCCAAGATAGGAAGGGAGGTAAACTGTTTTTT. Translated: CASSQDRKGGKLFF.

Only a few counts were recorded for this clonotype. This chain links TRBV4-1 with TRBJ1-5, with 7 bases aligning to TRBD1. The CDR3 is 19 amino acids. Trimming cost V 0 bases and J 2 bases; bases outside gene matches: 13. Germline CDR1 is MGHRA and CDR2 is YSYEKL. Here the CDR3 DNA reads TGCGCCAGCAGCCAAGATCCTCCCCGGGACAGTATTCGCAATCAGCCCCAGCATTTT. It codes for CASSQDPPRDSIRNQPQHF.

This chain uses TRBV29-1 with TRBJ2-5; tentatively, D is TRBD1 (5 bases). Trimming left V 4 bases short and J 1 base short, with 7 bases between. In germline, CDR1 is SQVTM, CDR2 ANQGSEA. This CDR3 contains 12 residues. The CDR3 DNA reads TGCAGCGTTGGGGGCCTCCAAGAGACCCAGTACTTC. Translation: CSVGGLQETQYF.

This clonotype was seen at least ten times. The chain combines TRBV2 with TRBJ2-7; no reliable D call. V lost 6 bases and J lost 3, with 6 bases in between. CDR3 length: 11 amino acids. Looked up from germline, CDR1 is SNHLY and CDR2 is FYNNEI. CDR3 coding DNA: TGTGCCAGCAGCCTACTCTACGAGCAGTACTTC. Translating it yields CASSLLYEQYF.